The 10 T cell receptor beta chains in this list originate from one sample, sequenced in a study of neurological immune-mediated disorders. Documented time point: technical triplicate 2. TCRdb recomputed calls from the 5' RACE reads with MiXCR, one row per CDR3 protein. The data show under 65,000 distinct CDR3 sequences, 20% to 30% seen once. The sequenced sample was PBMCs. Source of these receptors: a man aged 55 to 69 with HTLV-1-associated myelopathy (HAM/TSP).

A note on this clonotype: As the CDR3 is not closed by the conserved phenylalanine or tryptophan, this likely results from a read error. The J gene is TRBJ2-4, the V gene TRBV10-3; maybe TRBD2 (6 bases). Trimming shortened V by 4 bases and J by 0 bases, and 10 bases separated the two germline ends. The CDR3 is 15 amino acids. Germline CDR1 reads ENHRY; CDR2 reads SYGVKD. This chain's CDR3 is CAISAGDPAKNIQYL. The CDR3 nucleotides read TGTGCCATCAGTGCGGGAGACCCAGCCAAAAACATTCAGTACTTA.

This clonotype was picked up many times. The chain links TRBV20-1 to TRBJ1-2; 9 bases line up with TRBD1. The trim removed 5 bases at V and 3 bases at J, leaving 4 bases unmatched. Germline V gene sequence: CDR1 DFQATT, CDR2 SNEGSKA (reference sequence). The CDR3 has 13 amino acids. CDR3 region: CSAAQGAYYGYTF. The CDR3 bases are TGCAGTGCTGCACAGGGGGCCTACTATGGCTACACCTTC.

There are many counts of this clonotype. The CDR3 loop is CSVSVQARGEKLFF. For the CDR3, the DNA is TGCAGCGTTTCAGTACAGGCAAGGGGTGAAAAACTGTTTTTT. The V and J genes are TRBV29-1 and TRBJ1-4; D might be TRBD1 (5 bases). CDR1 and CDR2 from the germline V gene are SQVTM and ANQGSEA. Between the trimmed V and J ends, which lost 5 bases and 7 bases, there was a span of 17 bases. The CDR3 extends over 14 amino acids.

This clonotype was seen ten or more times. CDR3 coding DNA: TGCAGTGCTAGGTTGTTGGCGGGAGGGTTTTACGAGCAGTACTTC. Protein: CSARLLAGGFYEQYF. This chain links TRBV20-1 with TRBJ2-7; 9 bases map to TRBD2. The germline V gene encodes CDR1 DFQATT and CDR2 SNEGSKA (reference sequence). The CDR3 has 15 residues. Germline trimming cut 3 bases from V and 4 bases from J; bases unmatched to any gene: 10.

The genes are TRBV12-3 or TRBV12-4 and TRBJ2-5; unclear D gene. The V end was cut by 3 bases, the J end by 2 bases, with 7 bases between. The CDR3 totals 13 residues. The CDR3, as DNA: TGTGCCAGCAGTTTTAAGTTTCAAGAGACCCAGTACTTC. Translation gives CASSFKFQETQYF.

This clonotype was recorded many times. This sequence joins TRBV7-2 and TRBJ1-5, with no clear D. Germline loops: CDR1 SGHTA, CDR2 FQGNSA. Trimming stripped 1 base from V and 11 bases from J, with 12 bases between. There are 13 residues in the CDR3. CDR3 in amino acids: CASSLDRSETQHF. DNA of the CDR3: TGTGCCAGCAGCTTAGATCGGTCTGAGACCCAGCATTTT.

This clonotype appeared many times. The chain combines TRBV5-1 with TRBJ2-1; D might be TRBD2 (6 bases). Trimming removed 4 bases at V and 6 bases at J, with 20 bases between. The CDR3 consists of 16 residues. In germline, CDR1 is SGHRS, CDR2 YFSETQ. CDR3: CASSETGDSALNEQFF. In nucleotides, the CDR3 is TGCGCCAGCAGCGAGACCGGGGACTCGGCCCTCAATGAGCAGTTCTTC.

There are many counts of this clonotype. The V and J genes are TRBV5-1 and TRBJ2-3; TRBD1 aligns across 8 bases. V shed 4 bases and J 1 base; nucleotides not matched to a gene: 11. Germline V gene sequence: CDR1 SGHRS, CDR2 YFSETQ. This CDR3 contains 17 residues. The CDR3 DNA reads TGCGCCAGCAGCGGCGGGACAGGAACTCTTGGCACAGATACGCAGTATTTT. Its translation is CASSGGTGTLGTDTQYF.

This clonotype was detected many times. CDR3 nucleotides: TGTGCCAGCAGCTTAGCGCGAGGCGGGAGGGCCTCGGAGACCCAGTACTTC. Protein: CASSLARGGRASETQYF. The chain couples TRBV7-8 to TRBJ2-5; 9 bases fit TRBD2. V was clipped by 0 bases and J by 5 bases; unmatched bases: 10. The germline V gene encodes CDR1 SGHVS and CDR2 FQNEAQ. The CDR3 consists of 17 residues.

This clonotype was found many times. The chain is built from TRBV5-1 and TRBJ2-5; 9 nucleotides line up with TRBD1. The V gene's germline CDR1 is SGHRS and CDR2 YFSETQ. Unmatched junction bases numbered 6, after V lost 4 bases and J lost 2 bases. This CDR3 region has 15 residues. Here the CDR3 DNA reads TGCGCCAGCAGCCCGGTCGGGACAGGGCAAGAGACCCAGTACTTC. It is translated as CASSPVGTGQETQYF. Drawing the rest from reference TRBV5-1 and TRBJ2-5, the complete variable domain is KAGVTQTPRYLIKTRGQQVTLSCSPISGHRSVSWYQQTPGQGLQFLFEYFSETQRNKGNFPGRFSGRQFSNSRSEMNVSTLELGDSALYLCASSPVGTGQETQYFGPGTRLLVL.